The 25 T cell receptor beta chains reported below all come from one sample, sequenced in a study of response to subunit inactivated influenza vaccine. TCRdb reprocessed the RT-PCR reads with MiXCR, giving one entry per CDR3 protein. This table holds 560,000 or so distinct CDR3 sequences, 7.6% found once. The sample in question was PBMCs from blood, obtained roughly 24 months after vaccination. These receptors all come from a man aged 50 to 69 who received an inactivated influenza vaccine.

This clonotype was observed a few times. The chain recombines TRBV20-1 with TRBJ1-2; D may be TRBD1 (5 bases). CDR1 and CDR2 (germline): DFQATT, SNEGSKA (reference sequence). With 2 bases removed from V and 2 bases from J, the gap between germline ends came to 12 bases. The CDR3 runs to 14 residues. This CDR3 is CSARQGVGNYGYTF. In DNA, the CDR3 is TGCAGTGCTAGACAGGGAGTCGGGAACTATGGCTACACCTTC.

This clonotype turned up a few times. The chain has TRBV7-3 and TRBJ2-2; D unclear. Trimming took 1 base from V and 1 from J, leaving 10 bases between them. CDR3 length: 16 amino acids. Germline V CDR1 and CDR2: SGHTA, FQGTGA. CDR3 sequence: CASSLMSGMNTGELFF. Here the CDR3 DNA reads TGTGCCAGCAGCTTAATGAGTGGGATGAACACCGGGGAGCTGTTTTTT.

V gene TRBV6-2 or TRBV6-3 combines with J gene TRBJ2-7; 9 nucleotides match TRBD1. Trimming at V came to 2 bases and at J to 4 bases, leaving 6 bases not matched to a gene. Germline V gene lookup returns CDR1 MNHEY and CDR2 SVGEGT. This CDR3 has 15 amino acids. CDR3 in DNA: TGTGCCAGCAGTTACGAGGGACAGGGATCTTACGAGCAGTACTTC. As protein: CASSYEGQGSYEQYF.

This clonotype was found many times. The chain joins TRBV20-1 to TRBJ2-1, with 7 bases identical to TRBD2. V was pared by 3 bases and J by 0 bases, with 8 bases of the junction left unmatched. Germline assignment: CDR1 DFQATT and CDR2 SNEGSKA (reference sequence). The CDR3 runs 16 residues. The CDR3 reads CSASLSSGLSYNEQFF. The CDR3 DNA sequence: TGCAGTGCTAGCCTCTCTAGCGGCCTCTCCTACAATGAGCAGTTCTTC.

This chain connects TRBV20-1 to TRBJ2-1; 14 nucleotides agree with TRBD2. The length of the CDR3 is 15 residues. Losses at the gene ends were 0 bases for V and 8 bases for J; bases not matched to a gene: 3. The germline CDR1 and CDR2 sequences are DFQATT and SNEGSKA (reference sequence). The CDR3 is CSAREGLAGVYEQFF. The CDR3 nucleotides are TGCAGTGCTAGAGAGGGACTAGCGGGAGTATATGAGCAGTTCTTC.

There are a few counts of this clonotype. V is TRBV20-1 and J is TRBJ2-5, with 9 bases fitting TRBD1. Losses at the gene ends were 6 bases for V and 4 bases for J; bases not matched to a gene: 9. Germline V lookup: CDR1 DFQATT, CDR2 SNEGSKA (reference sequence). There are 14 residues in the CDR3. The CDR3 spells CSASGTGRRETQYF. The DNA for the CDR3 is TGCAGTGCGTCCGGGACAGGGCGAAGAGAGACCCAGTACTTC.

This clonotype was detected ten times or more. This chain connects TRBV5-1 to TRBJ2-4; D ambiguous. CDR1 is SGHRS and CDR2 is YFSETQ in the germline V gene. The V gene lost 0 bases and the J gene lost 7 bases, with 11 bases spanning the gap. This CDR3 has 14 amino acids. In DNA form, the CDR3 reads TGCGCCAGCAGCTTGGGGTACTCTGAGAACATTCAGTACTTC. Its protein product is CASSLGYSENIQYF. Full variable domain (rest looked up from reference TRBV5-1 and TRBJ2-4): KAGVTQTPRYLIKTRGQQVTLSCSPISGHRSVSWYQQTPGQGLQFLFEYFSETQRNKGNFPGRFSGRQFSNSRSEMNVSTLELGDSALYLCASSLGYSENIQYFGAGTRLSVL.

The table lists this clonotype with a few counts. This chain links TRBV5-1 with TRBJ1-1, with D unclear. Per the germline V gene, CDR1 is SGHRS and CDR2 is YFSETQ. The CDR3 has 13 residues. Between the trimmed V and J ends, which lost 2 bases and 4 bases, there was a span of 9 bases. CDR3: CASSLDTVTEAFF. In DNA form, the CDR3 reads TGCGCCAGCAGCTTAGACACCGTCACTGAAGCTTTCTTT.

This clonotype occurred many times. The chain is built from TRBV28 and TRBJ1-5, with 10 positions matching TRBD1. The germline gives CDR1 MDHEN, CDR2 SYDVKM. Germline trimming cut 5 bases from V and 9 bases from J; bases unmatched to any gene: 7. The CDR3 spans 14 residues. The CDR3 is CASSPWTGGWPQHF. CDR3 DNA sequence: TGTGCCAGCAGTCCCTGGACAGGGGGTTGGCCCCAGCATTTT.

This clonotype was counted a few times. The CDR3 reads CAWSGGFSGANVLTF. CDR3 nucleotides: TGTGCCTGGAGTGGTGGATTCTCTGGGGCCAACGTCCTGACTTTC. This sequence joins TRBV30 and TRBJ2-6; D call uncertain. The germline CDR1 and CDR2 sequences are GTSNPN and SVGIG (reference sequence). This CDR3 spans 15 amino acids. The V and J ends lost 1 base and 0 bases respectively, with 7 bases between them.

The chain joins TRBV7-2 to TRBJ2-5; D not resolved. CDR3 length equals 11 residues. V was pared by 5 bases and J by 14 bases, with 15 bases between. Germline values: CDR1 SGHTA, CDR2 FQGNSA. CDR3 in amino acids: CASSPLQVLYF. As DNA, the CDR3 is TGTGCCAGCAGCCCTTTGCAAGTCCTCTACTTC.

This clonotype has ten or more counts. The chain employs TRBV4-3 and TRBJ2-5; maybe TRBD2 (6 bases). The V end lost 0 bases, the J end lost 9 bases, and 14 bases lay between the germline ends. CDR1 is LGHNA and CDR2 is YSLEER in the germline V gene. The CDR3 totals 14 residues. CDR3 protein: CASSQDGGLSSQYF. The CDR3 coding sequence is TGCGCCAGCAGCCAAGATGGGGGACTTAGTTCCCAGTACTTC.

This clonotype was seen ten or more times. The chain has TRBV3-1 and TRBJ2-2; D gene ambiguous. The CDR3 consists of 11 residues. CDR1 and CDR2 from the germline V gene are LGHDT and YNNKEL (reference sequence). Trimming took 3 bases from V and 8 from J, leaving 4 bases between them. This chain's CDR3 is CASSQPGELFF. The CDR3 coding sequence is TGTGCCAGCAGCCAGCCAGGGGAGCTGTTTTTT. Together with reference TRBV3-1 and TRBJ2-2, the CDR3 gives the full variable domain: DTAVSQTPKYLVTQMGNDKSIKCEQNLGHDTMYWYKQDSKKFLKIMFSYNNKELIINETVPNRFSPKSPDKAHLNLHINSLELGDSAVYFCASSQPGELFFGEGSRLTVL.

The chain joins TRBV19 to TRBJ2-2; D is unresolved. This CDR3 has 14 residues. Trimming stripped 10 bases from V and 7 bases from J, with 19 bases between. Germline lookup yields CDR1 LNHDA and CDR2 SQIVND (reference sequence). The CDR3 DNA reads as TGTGCCACCACTCCGGTCGGGTCTAGCGGGGAGCTGTTTTTT. It specifies CATTPVGSSGELFF.

Only a few counts were recorded for this clonotype. The chain employs TRBV6-2 or TRBV6-3 and TRBJ1-5; D not resolved. The germline V and J ends were trimmed by 6 bases and 15 bases, with 18 bases remaining between them. The CDR3 runs to 12 residues. Germline CDR1 reads MNHEY; CDR2 reads SVGEGT. The CDR3 spells CASSRDWEGSHF. For the CDR3, the DNA is TGTGCCAGCAGCCGCGACTGGGAAGGATCGCATTTT.

The J gene is TRBJ1-5, the V gene TRBV6-1, with D unclear. V lost 6 bases, J lost 0 bases, and 15 bases lay in between. CDR3 length equals 16 residues. Germline CDR1 reads MNHNS; CDR2 reads SASEGT. In DNA, the CDR3 is TGTGCCAGCAGCCGGCTGGGAGCCCATAGCAATCAGCCCCAGCATTTT. Its translation is CASSRLGAHSNQPQHF.

This clonotype was picked up a small number of times. The chain joins TRBV3-1 to TRBJ2-5, with D perhaps TRBD1 (7 bases). The CDR3 is made up of 19 amino acids. Germline CDR1 LGHDT, CDR2 YNNKEL (reference sequence). The V end lost 0 bases, the J end lost 0 bases, and 20 bases lay between the germline ends. In DNA form, the CDR3 reads TGTGCCAGCAGCCAAGATCTTTTGGCGGGACAGACCAACCAAGAGACCCAGTACTTC. Protein: CASSQDLLAGQTNQETQYF.

This chain connects TRBV29-1 to TRBJ2-5; 8 bases agree with TRBD1. V dropped 5 bases and J dropped 3; count of bases not matched to a gene: 8. Germline V gene lookup returns CDR1 SQVTM and CDR2 ANQGSEA. The CDR3 is made up of 14 amino acids. CDR3 nucleotide sequence: TGCAGCGTTAGAGTCAGGGGGCTCGAAGAGACCCAGTACTTC. It is translated as CSVRVRGLEETQYF.

This clonotype was observed at least ten times. A junction boundary mismatches the germline segment, possibly from a read error. As DNA, the CDR3 is TGTGCCAGCAACGACGGGACTAGTCTAGTCTTC. Translation gives CASNDGTSLVF. V is TRBV6-2 or TRBV6-3 and J is TRBJ2-1; 8 bases map to TRBD2. CDR1 and CDR2 from the germline V gene are MNHEY and SVGEGT. The CDR3 runs to 11 residues.

This clonotype showed up just a few times. The chain employs TRBV6-5 and TRBJ1-1; D unclear. V dropped 0 bases and J dropped 0 bases, with 8 bases sitting between them. This CDR3 has 15 amino acids. Germline CDR1 reads MNHEY; CDR2 reads SVGAGI. This chain's CDR3 is CASSYSIRVNTEAFF. The CDR3 bases are TGTGCCAGCAGTTACTCGATACGAGTGAACACTGAAGCTTTCTTT.

In this sample, this clonotype turned up a few times. The chain uses TRBV12-3 or TRBV12-4 and TRBJ2-1; 11 bases agree with TRBD2. The ends lost 2 bases at V and 9 bases at J; junction bases unmatched: 9. The CDR3 runs 16 residues. The CDR3 loop reads CASSLTGLAGGIEQFF. As DNA, the CDR3 is TGTGCCAGCAGTTTAACGGGCCTAGCGGGGGGAATTGAGCAGTTCTTC.

This clonotype was seen many times. The chain carries TRBV12-3 or TRBV12-4 and TRBJ1-1, with 7 bases aligning to TRBD1. The CDR3 spans 15 residues. Trimming removed 4 bases from V and 11 bases from J; junction bases left unmatched: 16. The CDR3 DNA reads TGTGCCAGCAGTTGGGTGACAGGGCAGGGAGGGAACGCTTTCTTT. Amino acid sequence: CASSWVTGQGGNAFF.

At least ten counts were recorded for this clonotype. J is TRBJ2-1 and V is TRBV11-3, with 8 bases lining up with TRBD2. This CDR3 contains 13 residues. The germline V gene has CDR1 SGHNT and CDR2 YENEEA. The V and J ends lost 4 bases and 9 bases, in that order; junction bases with no gene match: 5. CDR3 in amino acids: CASSSGLASEQFF. For the CDR3, the DNA is TGTGCCAGCAGCTCTGGACTAGCCAGTGAGCAGTTCTTC.

This clonotype showed up many times. The genes are TRBV20-1 and TRBJ2-5, with 12 positions matching TRBD2. From germline, CDR1 is DFQATT and CDR2 SNEGSKA (reference sequence). The CDR3 length is 15 residues. V shed 3 bases and J 4 bases; nucleotides not matched to a gene: 6. The CDR3 coding sequence is TGCAGTGCTAGTCCTAGCGGGGGGGCACGAGAGACCCAGTACTTC. Translation gives CSASPSGGARETQYF.

This clonotype has more than one count but fewer than ten. The CDR3 is CSVAGTVSYEQYF. The CDR3 DNA is TGCAGCGTTGCCGGGACGGTCTCCTACGAGCAGTACTTC. V and J are TRBV29-1 and TRBJ2-7; D may correspond to TRBD1 or TRBD2 (5 bases each). V gave up 4 bases and J gave up 0 bases, with 10 bases separating them. Germline-derived CDR1 and CDR2 are SQVTM and ANQGSEA. The CDR3 is 13 amino acids.